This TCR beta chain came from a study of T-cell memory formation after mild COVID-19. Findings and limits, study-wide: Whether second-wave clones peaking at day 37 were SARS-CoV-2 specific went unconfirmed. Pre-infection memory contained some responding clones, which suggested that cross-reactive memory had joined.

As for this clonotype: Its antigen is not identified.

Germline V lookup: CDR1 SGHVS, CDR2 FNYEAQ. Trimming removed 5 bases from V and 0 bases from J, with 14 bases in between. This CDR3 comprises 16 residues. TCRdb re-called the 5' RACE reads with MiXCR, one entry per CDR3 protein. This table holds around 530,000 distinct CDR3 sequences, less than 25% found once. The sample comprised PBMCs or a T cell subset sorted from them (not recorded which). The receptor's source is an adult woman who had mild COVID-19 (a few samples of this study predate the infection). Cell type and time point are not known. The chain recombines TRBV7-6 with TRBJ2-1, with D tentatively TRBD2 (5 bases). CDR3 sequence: CASSQSGSSSYNEQFF. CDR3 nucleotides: TGTGCCAGCAGCCAGAGCGGTTCTAGCTCCTACAATGAGCAGTTCTTC.